The rows below give T cell receptor beta chains drawn from one sample of a study of blood T cell repertoires in COVID-19. Profiling relied on immunoSEQ multiplex PCR, and the TCRdb table lists in-frame clones only, not all of them. The table lists about 250,000 clones, around 89% of them singletons. Sequencing used PBMCs or T cells enriched from blood (not recorded which). Receptors originate from a woman between 50 and 59 years old who had recovered from COVID-19. Each CDR3 is given with its conserved first and last residue. A D gene is named only where the DNA matches it firmly.

j_call | v_call | d_call | cdr3_aa | cdr3_nt
TRBJ1-3 | TRBV7-2 | TRBD1 | CASSSGQLSGNTIYF | TGTGCCAGCAGCTCGGGACAGCTTTCTGGAAACACCATATATTTT
TRBJ1-5 | TRBV6-5 | - | CASSYQINQPQHF | TGTGCCAGCAGTTACCAAATCAATCAGCCCCAGCATTTT
TRBJ2-1 | TRBV11-2 | TRBD2 | CASSPGRILAGGNEQFF | TGTGCCAGCAGCCCCGGCCGGATTTTAGCGGGAGGGAATGAGCAGTTCTTC
TRBJ2-5 | TRBV27 | TRBD1 | CASSQGQGGGTQYF | TGTGCCAGCAGCCAGGGACAGGGGGGCGGGACCCAGTACTTC
TRBJ2-7 | TRBV7-2 | TRBD2 | CASSFLAGGDYEQYF | TGTGCCAGCAGCTTCTTAGCGGGAGGGGACTACGAGCAGTACTTC
TRBJ1-1 | TRBV19 | - | CASSIRGGYTEAFF | TGTGCCAGTAGTATCCGGGGTGGGTACACTGAAGCTTTCTTT
TRBJ2-7 | TRBV27 | - | CASSQGWSYEQYF | TGTGCCAGCAGTCAGGGGTGGTCCTACGAGCAGTACTTC
TRBJ1-6 | TRBV4-3 | - | CASSQDPSSPLHF | TGCGCCAGCAGCCAAGATCCCAGTTCACCCCTCCACTTT
TRBJ2-7 | TRBV6-2/TRBV6-3 | TRBD2 | CASSDSGKSSYEQYF | TGTGCCAGCAGTGATAGCGGGAAGAGCTCCTACGAGCAGTACTTC
TRBJ2-3 | TRBV27 | - | CASSPLPASTDTQYF | TGTGCCAGCAGCCCTCTACCCGCTAGCACAGATACGCAGTATTTT
TRBJ1-1 | TRBV28 | - | CASSRAGGGYTEAFF | TGTGCCAGCAGCCGCGCGGGGGGAGGGTACACTGAAGCTTTCTTT
TRBJ1-3 | TRBV15 | TRBD1 | CATSREGQYSSGNTIYF | TGTGCCACCAGCAGAGAGGGACAGTACAGCTCTGGAAACACCATATATTTT
TRBJ1-2 | TRBV7-2 | - | CASSLVGETNYGYTF | TGTGCCAGCAGCTTAGTCGGGGAAACTAACTATGGCTACACCTTC
TRBJ2-5 | TRBV5-5 | - | CASSSTGTQETQYF | TGTGCCAGCAGTTCCACCGGGACTCAAGAGACCCAGTACTTC
TRBJ2-7 | TRBV30 | - | CAGVVRRRGEQYF | TGTGCCGGAGTTGTACGACGCAGGGGTGAGCAGTACTTC
TRBJ2-3 | TRBV9 | - | CASTGLQSTTQYF | TGTGCCAGCACAGGTCTCCAGAGCACTACGCAGTATTTT
TRBJ1-2 | TRBV28 | - | CASSLRNYGYTF | TGTGCCAGCAGCCTACGGAACTATGGCTACACCTTC
TRBJ1-6 | TRBV10-1 | - | CASSADTDSPLHF | TGCGCCAGCAGTGCGGACACGGATTCACCCCTCCACTTT
TRBJ1-2 | TRBV29-1 | - | CSPQVVTGPNYGYTF | TGCAGCCCTCAAGTGGTGACAGGACCTAACTATGGCTACACCTTC
TRBJ1-2 | TRBV10-2 | - | CASSFLREANYGYTF | TGCGCCAGCAGTTTTTTAAGGGAGGCTAACTATGGCTACACCTTC